A single sample gave rise to the 10 T cell receptor beta chains below, sequenced in a study of human T cells and chemical hapten exposure. Stated time point: healthy volunteer bleed at 2 weeks. Extraction yielded total RNA from whole blood (unfractionated). Using its own MiXCR run on the RACE reads, TCRdb lists one record per CDR3 protein. The sample shows over 85,000 distinct CDR3 sequences, over 8% of them seen only once. The specimen sequenced was whole blood. The receptors originated from a female donor in good health. Some clones in this sample may be carry-over from other donors' samples.

The table lists this clonotype with a few counts. The gene calls are TRBV4-1 and TRBJ1-1; maybe TRBD1 (5 bases). Trimming left V 4 bases short and J 2 bases short, with 11 bases between. The CDR3 spans 14 residues. Germline CDR1 MGHRA, CDR2 YSYEKL. The CDR3 loop is CASSLLTANTEAFF. CDR3 nucleotide sequence: TGCGCCAGCAGCCTCCTGACAGCTAACACTGAAGCTTTCTTT.

This clonotype occurred many times. The V call is TRBV7-9, the J call TRBJ2-3, with D uncertain. This CDR3 comprises 14 residues. Germline CDR1 is SEHNR and CDR2 is FQNEAQ (reference sequence). V was cut by 3 bases and J by 4 bases, with 11 bases left in between. The CDR3 DNA is TGTGCCAGCAGCTTTCAGTCCCTCCCAGATACGCAGTATTTT. It codes for CASSFQSLPDTQYF.

The sample holds a few counts of this clonotype. This rearrangement joins TRBV30 to TRBJ2-3, with 7 nucleotides matching TRBD2. Germline assignment: CDR1 GTSNPN and CDR2 SVGIG (reference sequence). The CDR3 is 13 amino acids. V shed 6 bases, J shed 6 bases, and the junction held 9 bases outside the gene matches. CDR3 sequence (DNA): TGTGCCTGCCAGCGGGAATGGTCGGATACGCAGTATTTT. This gives the protein CACQREWSDTQYF.

The chain recombines TRBV7-2 with TRBJ1-1, with D hard to call. From germline, CDR1 is SGHTA and CDR2 FQGNSA. V dropped 2 bases and J dropped 0 bases, with 7 bases sitting between them. The length of the CDR3 is 14 residues. CDR3 sequence reads: CASSLQPMNTEAFF. The CDR3 DNA follows: TGTGCCAGCAGCTTACAACCCATGAACACTGAAGCTTTCTTT.

This clonotype occurred a few times. The chain carries TRBV4-1 and TRBJ1-5; D perhaps matches TRBD1 (5 bases). CDR1 and CDR2 from the germline V gene are MGHRA and YSYEKL. Trimming removed 1 base at V and 3 bases at J, with 13 bases between. The CDR3 runs 16 residues. CDR3 bases: TGCGCCAGCAGCCAAGTCGCCGAAGGGACCAATCAGCCCCAGCATTTT. It yields the protein CASSQVAEGTNQPQHF.

The table lists this clonotype with a few counts. The chain employs TRBV5-5 and TRBJ2-7; 11 positions agree with TRBD1. Germline CDR1 reads SGHKS; CDR2 reads YYEKEE (reference sequence). The CDR3 covers 16 residues. The J segment lost 2 bases and the V segment lost 2 bases, leaving 6 bases of the junction unmatched. The CDR3 DNA is TGTGCCAGCAGCTTCACTCGGGACAGGGGGACCTACGAGCAGTACTTC. This gives the protein CASSFTRDRGTYEQYF.

The CDR3 nucleotides are TGTGCCAGCAGTTTCCCCCACAGTGCAACTAATGAAAAACTGTTTTTT. Its protein is CASSFPHSATNEKLFF. The chain uses TRBV28 and TRBJ1-4; the D is unclear. The CDR3 extends over 16 amino acids. CDR1 is MDHEN and CDR2 is SYDVKM in the germline V gene. Trimming took 3 bases from V and 0 from J, leaving 11 bases between them. The complete variable domain, with remaining parts taken from reference TRBV28 and TRBJ1-4, reads DVKVTQSSRYLVKRTGEKVFLECVQDMDHENMFWYRQDPGLGLRLIYFSYDVKMKEKGDIPEGYSVSREKKERFSLILESASTNQTSMYLCASSFPHSATNEKLFFGSGTQLSVL.

The chain joins TRBV11-3 to TRBJ2-3; D is unresolved. This CDR3 contains 12 residues. The V gene's germline CDR1 is SGHNT and CDR2 YENEEA. Trimming pared 3 bases from V and 5 bases from J, leaving 6 bases between. The CDR3 DNA sequence: TGTGCCAGCAGCTTCGGTGAAGATACGCAGTATTTT. Encoded protein: CASSFGEDTQYF.

This clonotype was counted ten times or more. The chain joins TRBV12-3 or TRBV12-4 to TRBJ1-6, with D perhaps matching TRBD1 (5 bases). CDR3 length: 12 residues. DNA of the CDR3: TGTGCGAGCCAGGGTTTAGGTTCACCCCTCCACTTT. Its translation: CASQGLGSPLHF.

This clonotype was counted between two and nine times. This chain joins TRBV2 and TRBJ2-7; D is uncertain. The germline gives CDR1 SNHLY, CDR2 FYNNEI. Trimming took 2 bases from V and 2 from J, leaving 13 bases between them. The CDR3 runs 15 residues. CDR3 in amino acids: CASSEIRQSTYEQYF. Written as DNA, the CDR3 is TGTGCCAGCAGTGAAATTCGACAATCGACCTACGAGCAGTACTTC.